Listed below are T cell receptor beta chains from one sample, sequenced in a study of blood T cell repertoires in COVID-19. TCRdb's copy holds only in-frame clones and misses some; the assay was immunoSEQ multiplex PCR. The sample includes about 250,000 clones, about 86% seen only once; the top ten take about 3%. Material for sequencing was PBMCs or T cells enriched from blood (not recorded which). The receptors originated from a man aged 45 to 65 who had recovered from COVID-19. Both conserved end residues are part of each CDR3. Fields, in order: clone size, V gene, J gene, D gene, CDR3 protein, CDR3 DNA. A D gene is named only where the DNA matches it firmly. Expanded clones are given a class, and other clones once, few, many or no size at all.

NA	TRBV5-1	TRBJ2-5	TRBD1	CASRTGTSTETQYF	TGCGCCAGCAGGACAGGGACAAGCACGGAGACCCAGTACTTC
NA	TRBV30	TRBJ1-1	NA	CAWSMGLSGEAFF	TGTGCCTGGAGCATGGGACTCTCGGGGGAAGCTTTCTTT
NA	TRBV5-1	TRBJ1-6	NA	CASCRDTSYNSPLHF	TGCGCCAGCTGCCGGGACACCTCCTATAATTCACCCCTCCACTTT
NA	TRBV29-1	TRBJ2-1	NA	CSVDSSSSYNEQFF	TGCAGCGTTGACAGTTCTAGCTCCTACAATGAGCAGTTCTTC
NA	TRBV2	TRBJ2-1	NA	CASSAGSTYNEQFF	TGTGCCAGCAGTGCGGGATCAACCTACAATGAGCAGTTCTTC
NA	TRBV28	TRBJ2-5	NA	CASSPPPGSQETQYF	TGTGCCAGCAGTCCGCCCCCAGGAAGTCAAGAGACCCAGTACTTC
NA	TRBV5-1	TRBJ1-4	TRBD1	CASSSSGGHEKLFF	TGCGCCAGCAGCTCCTCAGGGGGCCACGAAAAACTGTTTTTT
few	TRBV4-1	TRBJ2-7	TRBD1	CASSQGTGGAEQYF	TGCGCCAGCAGCCAAGGGACAGGGGGCGCCGAGCAGTACTTC
NA	TRBV5-1	TRBJ1-6	NA	CASSLAQGGNSPLHF	TGCGCCAGCAGCTTGGCGCAGGGAGGTAATTCACCCCTCCACTTT
NA	TRBV28	TRBJ2-2	TRBD2	CASSTPFRGSTGELFF	TGTGCCAGCAGTACCCCATTTCGCGGGAGCACCGGGGAGCTGTTTTTT
NA	TRBV11-2	TRBJ2-7	NA	CASSSREGLYEQYF	TGTGCCAGCAGCTCCCGGGAAGGGCTCTACGAGCAGTACTTC
NA	TRBV7-6	TRBJ2-4	TRBD1	CASSLGVGQGAFGAKNIQYF	TGTGCCAGCAGCTTAGGCGTGGGACAGGGGGCGTTTGGGGCCAAAAACATTCAGTACTTC
once	TRBV29-1	TRBJ2-3	NA	CSSRAADTQYF	TGCAGCTCGCGTGCGGCAGATACGCAGTATTTT
NA	TRBV16	TRBJ1-5	NA	CASSRVGLPQQPQHF	TGTGCCAGCAGCCGCGTCGGTTTACCTCAACAGCCCCAGCATTTT
once	TRBV5-1	TRBJ1-1	NA	CASEPGGENTEAFF	TGCGCCAGCGAACCAGGAGGCGAGAACACTGAAGCTTTCTTT
NA	TRBV18	TRBJ2-5	NA	CASSPEGETQYF	TGTGCCAGCTCACCAGAGGGAGAGACCCAGTACTTC
NA	TRBV20-1	TRBJ2-4	NA	CSAKGVPFQYF	TGCAGTGCTAAAGGAGTCCCTTTTCAGTACTTC
NA	TRBV7-8	TRBJ2-5	NA	CASSLALQVQETQYF	TGTGCCAGCAGCTTAGCGCTCCAGGTTCAAGAGACCCAGTACTTC
once	TRBV7-6	TRBJ2-7	NA	CASSFGESHYEQYF	TGTGCCAGCAGCTTTGGAGAATCCCACTACGAGCAGTACTTC
few	TRBV14	TRBJ2-7	TRBD1	CASSRIGQGPYEQYF	TGTGCCAGCAGCCGGATAGGACAGGGGCCCTACGAGCAGTACTTC
once	TRBV30	TRBJ1-3	NA	CAWSVGGFGNTIYF	TGTGCCTGGAGTGTAGGGGGATTCGGAAACACCATATATTTT
NA	TRBV9	TRBJ2-3	TRBD2	CASSRVPGLAGGLTDTQYF	TGTGCCAGCAGCCGCGTCCCGGGACTAGCGGGAGGCCTCACAGATACGCAGTATTTT